These 26 T cell receptor beta chains were all obtained from the same sample, sequenced in a study of blood T cell repertoires in COVID-19. Assay used: immunoSEQ multiplex PCR; TCRdb lists only in-frame clones, some missing. The sample comprises more than 250,000 clones, roughly 85% of which are singletons, and roughly 5.3% rests with the top ten. The sample comprised peripheral blood. The receptors shown here come from a man aged 45-65 years with active or convalescent COVID-19.

This chain uses TRBV4-2 with TRBJ1-1; weak D call: TRBD1 (6 bases). The CDR3 has 19 residues. CDR1 and CDR2 from the germline V gene are LGHNA and YNFKEQ. V was clipped by 1 base and J by 2 bases, with 23 bases between them. The CDR3 region has the DNA TGTGCCAGCAGCCAAGGGGGAGGGTTCCGGGACACGGCTAACACTGAAGCTTTCTTT. It specifies CASSQGGGFRDTANTEAFF.

This rearrangement joins TRBV7-9 to TRBJ1-2, with 9 bases identical to TRBD1. The V gene end was trimmed by 7 bases and the J gene end by 2 bases; junction bases not matched to a gene: 2. The CDR3 covers 13 residues. CDR1 is SEHNR and CDR2 is FQNEAQ in the germline V gene (reference sequence). The CDR3: CASNRGPNYGYTF. CDR3 DNA sequence: TGTGCCAGCAACAGGGGGCCAAACTATGGCTACACCTTC.

For the CDR3, the DNA is TGCGCCAGCAGCCGAGGACAGGGGGCCTCTGGAAACACCATATATTTT. Amino acids: CASSRGQGASGNTIYF. The rearrangement joins TRBV4-1 to TRBJ1-3; 11 bases agree with TRBD1. J lost 0 bases, V lost 4 bases, and 2 bases had no gene match. In germline, CDR1 is MGHRA, CDR2 YSYEKL. The CDR3 totals 16 residues.

The J gene is TRBJ2-1, the V gene TRBV4-1; 7 bases map to TRBD1. The germline V gene has CDR1 MGHRA and CDR2 YSYEKL. Losses at the gene ends were 1 base for V and 9 bases for J; bases not matched to a gene: 30. The CDR3 runs to 22 residues. The DNA for the CDR3 is TGCGCCAGCAGCCAAGGATTACCGCCGTCCGGGTACGGGGCCAGGGGGTATGTTGAGCAGTTCTTC. It codes for CASSQGLPPSGYGARGYVEQFF.

The chain uses TRBV5-1 and TRBJ2-2; TRBD2 matches at 15 bases. The CDR3 is 18 amino acids. Unmatched junction bases numbered 7, after V lost 4 bases and J lost 3 bases. Germline CDR1 and CDR2: SGHRS and YFSETQ. DNA of the CDR3: TGCGCCAGCAGCCCTGGACTAGCGGGAGGGTCGGACACCGGGGAGCTGTTTTTT. Its protein product is CASSPGLAGGSDTGELFF.

The rearrangement links TRBV19 to TRBJ1-1; D is ambiguous. Trimming shortened V by 4 bases and J by 5 bases, and 11 bases separated the two germline ends. Germline V gene data show CDR1 as LNHDA and CDR2 as SQIVND (reference sequence). The CDR3 is made up of 13 amino acids. The chain's CDR3 is CASSKGGNTEAFF. The CDR3 DNA reads TGTGCCAGTAGTAAGGGAGGGAATACTGAAGCTTTCTTT.

V and J are TRBV7-9 and TRBJ2-3; D gene ambiguous. This CDR3 contains 14 residues. CDR1 is SEHNR and CDR2 is FQNEAQ in the germline V gene (reference sequence). V was trimmed by 1 base and J by 5 bases, leaving 10 bases between them. CDR3 DNA sequence: TGTGCCAGCAGCTTAGATGTGAGTGGAGATACGCAGTATTTT. Its protein is CASSLDVSGDTQYF.

This chain joins TRBV7-2 and TRBJ1-1; a weak D match, TRBD1 (6 bases). The ends were cut back, 5 bases at V and 5 bases at J, with 15 bases in the middle. Per the germline V gene, CDR1 is SGHTA and CDR2 is FQGNSA. The CDR3 covers 14 residues. DNA for the CDR3: TGTGCCAGCAGCCTTACCCAAGGGGGAACTGAAGCTTTCTTT. This encodes CASSLTQGGTEAFF.

This rearrangement joins TRBV5-1 to TRBJ2-1, with D tentatively TRBD1 (6 bases). Trimming removed 0 bases from V and 4 bases from J, with 14 bases in between. Per germline, CDR1 SGHRS and CDR2 YFSETQ. CDR3 length: 16 amino acids. The CDR3 sequence is CASSLGGGIRYNEQFF. Written as DNA, the CDR3 is TGCGCCAGCAGCTTGGGAGGGGGAATCCGATACAATGAGCAGTTCTTC. Complete variable domain (other parts from reference TRBV5-1 and TRBJ2-1): KAGVTQTPRYLIKTRGQQVTLSCSPISGHRSVSWYQQTPGQGLQFLFEYFSETQRNKGNFPGRFSGRQFSNSRSEMNVSTLELGDSALYLCASSLGGGIRYNEQFFGPGTRLTVL.

V usage is TRBV4-1 and J usage is TRBJ2-7, with TRBD2 matching 10 bases. The CDR3 spans 15 residues. From germline, CDR1 is MGHRA and CDR2 YSYEKL. After removal of 1 base from V and 4 bases from J, the junction contained 4 bases not matched to a gene. Written as DNA, the CDR3 is TGCGCCAGCAGCCAAGCCCCTAGCGGGAGTTACGAGCAGTACTTC. Its protein is CASSQAPSGSYEQYF.

The CDR3 reads CASSFRTYEQYF. The CDR3 nucleotides read TGTGCCAGCAGCTTTAGAACCTACGAGCAGTACTTC. This chain uses TRBV5-6 with TRBJ2-7; D call uncertain. Looked up from germline, CDR1 is SGHDT and CDR2 is YYEEEE. This CDR3 has 12 amino acids. Trimming shortened V by 2 bases and J by 2 bases, and 5 bases separated the two germline ends.

This clone was counted between two and nine times. This chain uses TRBV7-9 with TRBJ1-1; D not certain. V lost 1 base, J lost 1 base, and 7 bases lay in between. The CDR3 loop spans 14 amino acids. CDR1 SEHNR and CDR2 FQNEAQ come from the germline V gene (reference sequence). The DNA of the CDR3 is TGTGCCAGCAGCTTAGGTCCGGGGAACACTGAAGCTTTCTTT. Protein: CASSLGPGNTEAFF.

The chain is built from TRBV7-8 and TRBJ1-1; D is unclear. V lost 1 base, J lost 4 bases, and 13 bases lay in between. Per germline, CDR1 SGHVS and CDR2 FQNEAQ. The CDR3 contains 15 residues. The CDR3 reads CASSLVSQSATEAFF. CDR3 sequence (DNA): TGTGCCAGCAGCTTAGTAAGTCAGAGCGCCACTGAAGCTTTCTTT.

This clone was observed a handful of times. The rearrangement links TRBV6-1 to TRBJ2-3, with D perhaps matching TRBD2 (7 bases). The CDR3 is made up of 14 amino acids. Trimming stripped 1 base from V and 6 bases from J, with 11 bases between. Germline V gene lookup returns CDR1 MNHNS and CDR2 SASEGT. This CDR3 is CASSEGGGLDTQYF. Here the CDR3 DNA reads TGTGCCAGCAGTGAAGGGGGGGGGCTTGATACGCAGTATTTT.

V is TRBV18 and J is TRBJ1-1, with unresolved D. Germline V CDR1 and CDR2: KGHSH, LQKENI. V was cut by 3 bases and J by 6 bases, with 8 bases left in between. The CDR3 runs 12 residues. CDR3 amino acids: CASSPNGPEAFF. CDR3 nucleotide sequence: TGTGCCAGCTCACCGAACGGTCCTGAAGCTTTCTTT.

With respect to this clone: This CDR3 is also generated by other DNA sequences in the sample. The V gene is TRBV28, the J gene TRBJ1-4; D remains unclear. Per the germline V gene, CDR1 is MDHEN and CDR2 is SYDVKM. The ends were cut back, 3 bases at V and 0 bases at J, with 8 bases in the middle. The CDR3 is 15 residues long. Here the CDR3 DNA reads TGTGCCAGCAGTTTCGGCGGAGCAACTAATGAAAAACTGTTTTTT. Its translation: CASSFGGATNEKLFF.

The V gene is TRBV5-8, the J gene TRBJ2-7; 7 positions match TRBD1. Germline values: CDR1 SGHTS, CDR2 YDEGEE. The CDR3 extends over 15 amino acids. The V gene end was trimmed by 0 bases and the J gene end by 3 bases; junction bases not matched to a gene: 6. CDR3 DNA sequence: TGTGCCAGCAGCTTGGGGGCCGGGACAGTCTACGAGCAGTACTTC. Amino acid sequence: CASSLGAGTVYEQYF.

The rearrangement links TRBV9 to TRBJ2-7; the match to TRBD2 covers 14 bases. The germline V gene encodes CDR1 SGDLS and CDR2 YYNGEE. This CDR3 is 16 amino acids long. The junction had 7 bases not matched to a gene; V was cut back by 3 bases and J by 5 bases. The CDR3 nucleotides are TGTGCCAGCAGCGCCGTGTCGGGACTAGCGGGAGACGAGCAGTACTTC. Protein sequence: CASSAVSGLAGDEQYF. The complete variable domain, with remaining parts taken from reference TRBV9 and TRBJ2-7, reads DSGVTQTPKHLITATGQRVTLRCSPRSGDLSVYWYQQSLDQGLQFLIQYYNGEERAKGNILERFSAQQFPDLHSELNLSSLELGDSALYFCASSAVSGLAGDEQYFGPGTRLTVT.

The chain employs TRBV5-1 and TRBJ2-2, with D perhaps matching TRBD2 (6 bases). This CDR3 is built from 15 residues. Germline CDR1 reads SGHRS; CDR2 reads YFSETQ. V shed 3 bases and J shed 9 bases, with 18 bases lying between them. CDR3 region: CASSSSSAPGRELFF. The CDR3 coding sequence is TGCGCCAGCAGCTCCTCTAGCGCCCCTGGGAGGGAGCTGTTTTTT. The full variable domain, completed using reference TRBV5-1 and TRBJ2-2, is KAGVTQTPRYLIKTRGQQVTLSCSPISGHRSVSWYQQTPGQGLQFLFEYFSETQRNKGNFPGRFSGRQFSNSRSEMNVSTLELGDSALYLCASSSSSAPGRELFFGEGSRLTVL.

The rearrangement joins TRBV13 to TRBJ2-1, with TRBD2 matching 10 bases. The CDR3 is 16 amino acids. Germline V gene lookup returns CDR1 PRHDT and CDR2 FYEKMQ (reference sequence). Trimming took 5 bases from V and 3 from J; bases not matched to a gene: 7. The DNA for the CDR3 is TGTGCCAGCAGCACGGGCTCTAGCGGGAGCTACAATGAGCAGTTCTTC. This translates into CASSTGSSGSYNEQFF.

This sequence joins TRBV2 and TRBJ1-5; D perhaps matches TRBD1 (5 bases). This CDR3 is 15 amino acids long. Germline CDR1 reads SNHLY; CDR2 reads FYNNEI. V gave up 4 bases and J gave up 0 bases, with 10 bases separating them. The CDR3 DNA reads TGTGCCAGCAGTGGACAGAGTTATAGCAATCAGCCCCAGCATTTT. This encodes CASSGQSYSNQPQHF.

This chain uses TRBV7-9 with TRBJ1-1; 8 bases line up with TRBD1. The CDR3 runs 17 residues. V lost 5 bases, J lost 8 bases, and 19 bases stayed unmatched. CDR1 and CDR2 from the germline V gene are SEHNR and FQNEAQ (reference sequence). CDR3 in amino acids: CASSPRLAGGRAGEAFF. CDR3 bases: TGTGCCAGCAGCCCCCGCTTGGCAGGGGGCAGGGCCGGGGAAGCTTTCTTT. Based on the CDR3 plus reference TRBV7-9 and TRBJ1-1, the full variable domain is DTGVSQNPRHKITKRGQNVTFRCDPISEHNRLYWYRQTLGQGPEFLTYFQNEAQLEKSRLLSDRFSAERPKGSFSTLEIQRTEQGDSAMYLCASSPRLAGGRAGEAFFGQGTRLTVV.

This clone was picked up one time. The chain recombines TRBV19 with TRBJ2-5, with TRBD2 identical over 12 bases. Germline V CDR1 and CDR2: LNHDA, SQIVND (reference sequence). The ends lost 6 bases at V and 5 bases at J; junction bases unmatched: 4. The CDR3 loop spans 14 amino acids. CDR3: CASSPTSGGETQYF. The CDR3 DNA follows: TGTGCCAGTAGCCCCACTAGCGGGGGGGAGACCCAGTACTTC.

The chain uses TRBV9 and TRBJ1-6; 8 bases are shared with TRBD1. CDR3 length equals 15 residues. Germline V gene data show CDR1 as SGDLS and CDR2 as YYNGEE. V trimming: 3 bases; J trimming: 7 bases; junction bases outside the gene matches: 6. The CDR3 reads CASSAGQGSNSPLHF. The CDR3 nucleotides read TGTGCCAGCAGCGCAGGACAGGGCTCCAATTCACCCCTCCACTTT.

The V call is TRBV10-1, the J call TRBJ1-1; 7 positions match TRBD1. The ends lost 7 bases at V and 9 bases at J; junction bases unmatched: 8. The CDR3 is 12 amino acids. Germline V CDR1 and CDR2: WNHNN, SYGVQD (reference sequence). The CDR3 region has the DNA TGCGCCAGCACCGACCTGACAGGGAAAGCTTTCTTT. This gives the protein CASTDLTGKAFF.

The rearrangement joins TRBV19 to TRBJ2-7, with 10 bases aligning to TRBD1. The CDR3 has 16 amino acids. V dropped 0 bases and J dropped 5; count of bases not matched to a gene: 7. The V gene's germline CDR1 is LNHDA and CDR2 SQIVND (reference sequence). The chain's CDR3 is CASSIEGGQGLHEQYF. The CDR3 DNA reads TGTGCCAGTAGTATAGAGGGGGGACAGGGGCTTCACGAGCAGTACTTC.